This entry lists 18 T cell receptor beta chains sequenced from one sample in a study of blood T cell repertoires in COVID-19. The protocol was immunoSEQ multiplex PCR, while the TCRdb copy is restricted to in-frame clones and leaves out a portion. The sample yields roughly 400,000 clones, approximately 90% seen once. The material sequenced was PBMCs or T cells enriched from blood (not recorded which). The receptors come from a woman aged 50 to 60 who had recovered from COVID-19.

This clone is a singleton in its sample. The chain combines TRBV19 with TRBJ2-1, with 12 bases lining up with TRBD2. This CDR3 is built from 18 residues. V was clipped by 7 bases and J by 5 bases; unmatched bases: 15. CDR1 LNHDA and CDR2 SQIVND come from the germline V gene (reference sequence). This chain's CDR3 is CASTSRPLAGGPNNEQFF. The CDR3 DNA is TGTGCCAGTACCTCGCGGCCTCTAGCGGGGGGGCCGAACAATGAGCAGTTCTTC.

The rearrangement uses TRBV5-4 and TRBJ1-3; the match to TRBD1 covers 7 bases. Looked up from germline, CDR1 is SGHNT and CDR2 is YYREEE (reference sequence). The CDR3 is made up of 17 amino acids. V lost 0 bases, J lost 0 bases, and 6 bases stayed unmatched. The CDR3 region is CASSLALGGASGNTIYF. CDR3 DNA: TGTGCCAGCAGCTTGGCCTTAGGGGGCGCCTCTGGAAACACCATATATTTT. The whole variable domain, remainder taken from reference TRBV5-4 and TRBJ1-3, is ETGVTQSPTHLIKTRGQQVTLRCSSQSGHNTVSWYQQALGQGPQFIFQYYREEENGRGNFPPRFSGLQFPNYSSELNVNALELDDSALYLCASSLALGGASGNTIYFGEGSWLTVV.

V and J are TRBV3-1 (or the pseudogene TRBV3-2) and TRBJ1-1, with 7 bases that match TRBD1. The ends lost 1 base at V and 12 bases at J; junction bases unmatched: 5. CDR3 length: 12 residues. The germline gives CDR1 LGHDT, CDR2 YNNKEL (reference sequence). The CDR3 here is CASSQVTGDPFF. The CDR3 DNA reads as TGTGCCAGCAGCCAAGTAACAGGGGATCCTTTCTTT.

This clone was counted only a few times. This chain uses TRBV5-1 with TRBJ1-3; D is unclear. Trimming shortened V by 4 bases and J by 5 bases, and 13 bases separated the two germline ends. Germline CDR1 SGHRS, CDR2 YFSETQ. This CDR3 region has 14 residues. The CDR3: CASSPAGGRNTIYF. The CDR3 DNA reads as TGCGCCAGCAGCCCGGCCGGCGGAAGAAACACCATATATTTT.

CDR3 in amino acids: CATSDATWGYTF. The DNA of the CDR3 is TGTGCCACCAGTGATGCCACATGGGGCTACACCTTC. J is TRBJ1-2 and V is TRBV24-1; unclear D gene. Germline CDR1 KGHDR, CDR2 SFDVKD. The CDR3 sequence is 12 residues long. Between the trimmed V and J ends, which lost 3 bases and 8 bases, there was a span of 9 bases.

The genes are TRBV20-1 and TRBJ2-1; 9 bases fit TRBD1. The CDR3 spans 11 residues. V was pared by 6 bases and J by 10 bases, with 4 bases of the junction left unmatched. The germline CDR1 and CDR2 sequences are DFQATT and SNEGSKA (reference sequence). The CDR3 loop reads CSAYRGREQFF. The CDR3, as DNA: TGCAGTGCCTACAGGGGGCGCGAGCAGTTCTTC.

In its sample, this clone was seen a few times. The chain employs TRBV20-1 and TRBJ1-1; D gene ambiguous. The V gene's germline CDR1 is DFQATT and CDR2 SNEGSKA (reference sequence). Trimming removed 2 bases at V and 8 bases at J, with 9 bases between. CDR3 length equals 11 residues. The CDR3 bases are TGCAGTGCTAGATTCAGAACCGAAGCTTTCTTT. Protein product: CSARFRTEAFF.

J is TRBJ1-5 and V is TRBV4-2; the D is unclear. Trimming stripped 3 bases from V and 4 bases from J, with 19 bases between. Germline V gene data show CDR1 as LGHNA and CDR2 as YNFKEQ. This CDR3 region has 17 residues. The CDR3 here is CASSQGREGRRNQPQHF. The CDR3 DNA is TGTGCCAGCAGCCAGGGGAGGGAGGGAAGACGGAATCAGCCCCAGCATTTT.

This clone was seen only once. V gene TRBV7-2 combines with J gene TRBJ2-3, with 10 bases lining up with TRBD2. The V segment lost 2 bases and the J segment 5 bases; nucleotides outside the gene matches: 10. The length of the CDR3 is 17 residues. Germline loops: CDR1 SGHTA, CDR2 FQGNSA. This CDR3 is CASSLRLAGASQDTQYF. The CDR3 nucleotides read TGTGCCAGCAGCTTACGGCTAGCGGGGGCGTCACAAGATACGCAGTATTTT.

The gene calls are TRBV6-5 and TRBJ1-3; D unclear. Trimming removed 7 bases at V and 4 bases at J, with 17 bases between. The CDR3 is 15 residues long. CDR1 MNHEY and CDR2 SVGAGI come from the germline V gene. The chain's CDR3 is CASTKGASRGNTIYF. CDR3 bases: TGTGCCAGCACCAAAGGAGCATCGAGGGGAAACACCATATATTTT.

The chain combines TRBV7-9 with TRBJ2-3, with 13 bases identical to TRBD2. Germline V lookup: CDR1 SEHNR, CDR2 FQNEAQ (reference sequence). The V and J ends lost 4 bases and 4 bases, in that order; junction bases with no gene match: 5. The CDR3 contains 16 residues. CDR3 region: CASSSGLAGIADTQYF. CDR3 nucleotide sequence: TGTGCCAGCAGCTCGGGACTAGCGGGGATTGCAGATACGCAGTATTTT.

The chain has TRBV29-1 and TRBJ2-5; 7 nucleotides align to TRBD1. CDR1 SQVTM and CDR2 ANQGSEA come from the germline V gene. The CDR3 has 13 residues. V dropped 7 bases and J dropped 1; count of bases not matched to a gene: 6. The CDR3 reads CSAGHRGQETQYF. CDR3 sequence (DNA): TGCAGCGCCGGTCACAGGGGCCAAGAGACCCAGTACTTC.

The chain combines TRBV7-2 with TRBJ1-5; D gene ambiguous. The germline V gene encodes CDR1 SGHTA and CDR2 FQGNSA. V was pared by 3 bases and J by 4 bases, with 10 bases between. CDR3 size: 14 residues. This CDR3 reads CASSFEPTNQPQHF. The CDR3 DNA reads TGTGCCAGCAGCTTTGAACCGACAAATCAGCCCCAGCATTTT.

The chain employs TRBV14 and TRBJ2-7; TRBD1 is a possible D gene (5 bases). Germline-derived CDR1 and CDR2 are SGHDN and FVKESK. Between the trimmed V and J ends, which lost 0 bases and 3 bases, there was a span of 6 bases. The CDR3 is 13 residues long. CDR3 DNA: TGTGCCAGCAGCCAAGAGGGGCTCTACGAGCAGTACTTC. Translation gives CASSQEGLYEQYF. Full variable domain (remainder filled in from reference TRBV14 and TRBJ2-7): EAGVTQFPSHSVIEKGQTVTLRCDPISGHDNLYWYRRVMGKEIKFLLHFVKESKQDESGMPNNRFLAERTGGTYSTLKVQPAELEDSGVYFCASSQEGLYEQYFGPGTRLTVT.

This chain joins TRBV5-1 and TRBJ1-5; 7 bases are a match to TRBD1. The germline V gene encodes CDR1 SGHRS and CDR2 YFSETQ. The CDR3 is made up of 14 amino acids. The ends lost 4 bases at V and 4 bases at J; junction bases unmatched: 5. Here the CDR3 DNA reads TGCGCCAGCAGCGTAGGACAGGAGAATCAGCCCCAGCATTTT. Its protein is CASSVGQENQPQHF.

In the case of this clone: Sequence at one end of the junction differs from germline and may be a read error. CDR3 sequence (DNA): TGCGCCAGCAGCCAGGTACAGGGGAACTTTGGCTACACCTTC. Amino acids: CASSQVQGNFGYTF. The V call is TRBV4-1, the J call TRBJ1-2; 7 nucleotides line up with TRBD1. The CDR3 is made up of 14 amino acids. CDR1 and CDR2 from the germline V gene are MGHRA and YSYEKL.

The chain carries TRBV3-1 (or the pseudogene TRBV3-2) and TRBJ2-1; D might be TRBD1 (6 bases). This CDR3 is 14 amino acids long. Trimming removed 2 bases at V and 8 bases at J, with 13 bases between. Germline assignment: CDR1 LGHDT and CDR2 YNNKEL (reference sequence). CDR3 in DNA: TGTGCCAGCAGCCAAAATCGCAGGGGCGATGAGCAGTTCTTC. Encoded protein: CASSQNRRGDEQFF.

The rearrangement uses TRBV19 and TRBJ2-5; the match to TRBD1 covers 7 bases. Germline V lookup: CDR1 LNHDA, CDR2 SQIVND (reference sequence). This CDR3 spans 13 amino acids. Unmatched junction bases numbered 3, after V lost 5 bases and J lost 3 bases. Here the CDR3 DNA reads TGTGCCAGTAGTCAAGGGGGCGAAGAGACCCAGTACTTC. Translating it yields CASSQGGEETQYF.